One and the same sample provided the 4 T cell receptor beta chains below, sequenced in a study of early T cells in non-severe SARS-CoV-2 infection. From the 5' RACE reads, TCRdb called clonotypes with MiXCR, one entry per CDR3 protein. The table shows about 83,000 distinct CDR3 sequences, with approximately 15% occurring only once. The sequencing sample was made of whole blood. These receptors all come from an adult who was a healthcare worker with PCR-confirmed SARS-CoV-2 infection or an uninfected control (not recorded which).

This clonotype was seen repeatedly, ten times or more. The genes are TRBV12-3 or TRBV12-4 and TRBJ2-7, with TRBD2 matching 14 bases. CDR3 size: 17 residues. The V and J ends lost 7 bases and 6 bases, in that order; junction bases with no gene match: 14. CDR3 bases: TGTGCCAGCACCTTACGACTAGCGGGGGGGCCTCGGTTCGAGCAGTACTTC. Amino acid sequence: CASTLRLAGGPRFEQYF.

This clonotype has at least ten counts. The chain carries TRBV18 and TRBJ1-1; 7 bases are a match to TRBD1. The CDR3 runs to 15 residues. Germline V gene sequence: CDR1 KGHSH, CDR2 LQKENI. The V and J ends lost 8 bases and 3 bases, in that order; junction bases with no gene match: 12. This CDR3 reads CASQTGALPYTEAFF. Here the CDR3 DNA reads TGTGCCAGCCAAACAGGGGCCCTCCCCTACACTGAAGCTTTCTTT.

This clonotype was detected a few times. The chain is built from TRBV2 and TRBJ2-5; the match to TRBD2 covers 7 bases. CDR3 length: 13 residues. V was clipped by 8 bases and J by 5 bases; unmatched bases: 8. CDR1 and CDR2 (germline): SNHLY, FYNNEI. DNA for the CDR3: TGTGCCAGCGGATTAGCGGGCGGGGAGACCCAGTACTTC. Its translation: CASGLAGGETQYF.

This clonotype has at least ten counts. The chain carries TRBV12-3 or TRBV12-4 and TRBJ1-1; D gene ambiguous. The ends were cut back, 6 bases at V and 5 bases at J, with 7 bases in the middle. The CDR3 has 11 amino acids. CDR3 protein: CASSKKTEAFF. DNA for the CDR3: TGTGCCAGCAGCAAAAAGACTGAAGCTTTCTTT.